The present TCR beta chain was sequenced within a study of blood T cell repertoires in COVID-19. Across the study: Italy, Spain and the United States were the sources of the convalescent and acute COVID-19 samples. The cDNA or gDNA used as material had been derived from T cells, B-cell-depleted T cells, or PBMCs.

As originally analysed: The authors estimated nucleated cell counts from reference gene primer amplification. Only in-frame clones appear in the TCRdb table, and some are missing; sequencing was by immunoSEQ multiplex PCR. The V and J calls and clone size come from that table; D and trimming were worked out from the DNA. In the table there are hundreds of thousands of clones, approximately 92% of which are singletons. CDR1 is SEHNR and CDR2 is FQNEAQ in the germline V gene (reference sequence). The CDR3 is 11 amino acids. Clinical histories supplied by participants themselves formed the basis of cohort assignment. Only a few counts were recorded for this clone.

This TCR was sampled from a man under 40 who had recovered from COVID-19. The rearrangement links TRBV7-9 to TRBJ2-2, with D hard to call. Sequencing input: PBMCs or T cells enriched from blood (not recorded which). The CDR3 DNA sequence: TGTGCAACCGACTGGGTCCGGGAGCTGTTTTTT. Translated, it gives CATDWVRELFF.